This TCR beta chain was retrieved from a study of blood T cell repertoires in COVID-19. Germline CDR1 KGHDR, CDR2 SFDVKD. This CDR3 contains 14 residues. Deletions cut 3 bases from V and 6 bases from J, with 13 bases between. Original processing methods: The authors estimated nucleated cell counts from reference gene primer amplification. Profiled with immunoSEQ multiplex PCR; TCRdb holds only in-frame clones, not every one. The V and J calls and clone size come from that table; D and trimming were worked out from the DNA. The sample records approximately 310,000 clones, approximately 83% being singletons.

The sequence derives from a man aged 25-45 years who had recovered from COVID-19. The sequenced sample consisted of PBMCs or T cells enriched from blood (not recorded which). The V call is TRBV24-1, the J call TRBJ1-2, with D tentatively TRBD1 (6 bases). The CDR3 nucleotides are TGTGCCACCAGTGATGGTTACAGGGACCATGGCTACACCTTC. It yields the protein CATSDGYRDHGYTF.